This entry features one T cell receptor beta chain sequence. No antigen is known for it. RNA in amounts of roughly 0.45 to 1 ug was reverse transcribed with random hexamers. The amplification used immunoSEQ multiplex PCR on TCR beta CDR3; it spanned 54 Vbeta and 13 Jbeta. Each CDR3 protein gets one entry after TCRdb re-called the immunoSEQ multiplex PCR reads with MiXCR. Of 210,000 or so distinct CDR3 sequences listed, 94% were seen once; the top ten hold about 0.14%. This sample was included in a study of CD8 T cells in Susac syndrome. Study findings and constraints: Susac syndrome CD4+ T cell repertoires showed no clonal expansion.

The CDR3 extends over 15 amino acids. The germline V and J ends were trimmed by 3 bases and 2 bases, with 8 bases remaining between them. The germline gives CDR1 SGHAT, CDR2 FQDESV (reference sequence). From blood CD8+ and CD4+ T cells, TCR beta sequences were generated. The CD8+ and CD4+ T cells were negatively isolated, with the TEMRA cells enriched by FACS. The sequence came from a human donor with Susac syndrome. The rearrangement uses TRBV11-1 and TRBJ2-6, with D hard to call. The sample consisted of CD4+ T cells from PBMCs. CDR3 sequence: CASSLGNAGANVLTF. CDR3 DNA sequence: TGTGCCAGCAGCTTGGGGAACGCTGGGGCCAACGTCCTGACTTTC. Based on the CDR3 plus reference TRBV11-1 and TRBJ2-6, the full variable domain is EAEVAQSPRYKITEKSQAVAFWCDPISGHATLYWYRQILGQGPELLVQFQDESVVDDSQLPKDRFSAERLKGVDSTLKIQPAELGDSAMYLCASSLGNAGANVLTFGAGSRLTVL.